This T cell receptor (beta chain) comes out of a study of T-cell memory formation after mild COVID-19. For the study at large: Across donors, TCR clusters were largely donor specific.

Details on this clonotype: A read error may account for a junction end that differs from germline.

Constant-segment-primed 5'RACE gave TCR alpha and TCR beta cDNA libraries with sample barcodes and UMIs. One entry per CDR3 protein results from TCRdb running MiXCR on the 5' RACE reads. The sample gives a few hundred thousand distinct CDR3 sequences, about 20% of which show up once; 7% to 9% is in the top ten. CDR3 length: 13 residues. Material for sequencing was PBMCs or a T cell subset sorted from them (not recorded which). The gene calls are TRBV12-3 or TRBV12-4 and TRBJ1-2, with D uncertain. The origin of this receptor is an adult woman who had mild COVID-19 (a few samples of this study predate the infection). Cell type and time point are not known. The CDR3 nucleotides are TGTGCCAGCAGTTCAGACGCCGGGAGCCTGGCGGCTTTC. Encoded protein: CASSSDAGSLAAF.